The text below deals with one T cell receptor beta chain. The data belong to a study of cytomegalovirus exposure and HLA in healthy donors. For the study at large: A prior analysis found about 120 million unique TCR beta sequences from 170 million or so T cells.

The PCR was carried out with 60 Vbeta primers and 13 Jbeta primers. Using immunoSEQ multiplex PCR, the repertoire was profiled, and TCRdb retains in-frame clones only, with some absent. The table lists some 170,000 clones, roughly 77% of them singletons. What was sequenced was PBMCs. This TCR was sampled from a man younger than 30 in good health and CMV-seropositive.

CDR3 in amino acids: CAWSVLANTDTQYF. The CDR3 region has the DNA TGTGCCTGGAGTGTACTAGCGAACACAGATACGCAGTATTTT. The genes are TRBV30 and TRBJ2-3, with 7 bases matching TRBD2. Germline values: CDR1 GTSNPN, CDR2 SVGIG (reference sequence). The CDR3 contains 14 residues. V was clipped by 0 bases and J by 2 bases; unmatched bases: 2.